This T cell receptor (beta chain) appears in the sequencing data of a study of regulatory T cells in long-lasting Graves disease (dated by TCRdb to about 2021). At the level of the whole study: Antithyroid drugs had been taken for less than 3 months by newly diagnosed Graves' disease patients. Persistent Graves' disease patients were compared with newly diagnosed Graves' disease patients by peripheral blood TCR sequencing and RNA sequencing. The study was registered as a clinical trial and conducted in China. A total of around 35 samples were covered by TCR sequencing, comprising approximately 13 persistent and roughly 20 newly diagnosed Graves' disease patients.

General findings and caveats noted by the study authors: Persistent patients shared more public clonotypes among themselves (2,741) than newly diagnosed patients did (approximately 970). Only the TCR beta chain was sequenced and analyzed. As a limitation, the authors acknowledged that the small sample size may reduce accuracy. Peripheral blood alone was examined, since thyroid tissue, which constituted the primary lesion, could not be accessed. Compared with newly diagnosed patients, patients with persistent Graves' disease had lower TCR Shannon entropy and fewer highly expanded clones, which suggests clonal expansion. Persistent disease showed preferential use of TRBV28, TRBJ1-2 and TRBJ2-5, whereas newly diagnosed disease favored TRBV20-1 and TRBJ2-1.

What this sample's time point label stands for: newly diagnosed GD, antithyroid drugs for less than 3 months. For both TCR sequencing and RNA sequencing, RNA was extracted from PBMCs using TRIzol. The diagnosis of Graves' disease was made according to American Thyroid Association guidelines. Patients for the study were recruited at an endocrinology department in Xi'an, China. Each patient gave approximately 10 milliliters of peripheral blood, collected in an EDTA anticoagulant tube. PBMCs were isolated by Ficoll Paque Plus density gradient separation without further T cell sorting. An Agilent 2100 Bioanalyzer and agarose gel were used to assess RNA quality, and a NanoDrop 2000 was used to measure RNA concentration. The library came from multiplex PCR. The data were produced on an Illumina HiSeq 4000. iRepertoire HTBI primers and Arm-PCR amplification of CDR3 regions were used to construct TCR beta libraries. Gel purification was performed on PCR products prior to sequencing. From the authors' description of their analysis: Across samples, about 63 TRBV and over 11 TRBJ segments were identified and used for gene usage analysis of CDR3 amino acid clonotypes. COPE and FqMerger were used to merge the filtered high-quality paired reads into contigs. BLAST was used to align contigs to IMGT TRBV, TRBD and TRBJ reference genes, and CDR3 was defined according to IMGT. Highly expanded clones were defined as clonotypes with a frequency above 0.1%. Shannon entropy served as the measure of repertoire diversity, while the Gini coefficient captured V-J evenness. A clonotype found in more than one individual was treated as public. Using fastp trimming at Q25 and MiXCR clonotype assembly, TCRdb reanalyzed the public sequencing data and kept in-frame beta chains. For every CDR3 protein sequence, its rows merge into one entry that carries the most common genes and DNA. TCRdb's processing, not the study's, gives the V and J calls here. For this sample the table gives some 250,000 distinct CDR3 sequences, of which 18% were detected only once. The top ten hold roughly a fifth of the sample.

Remarks on this clonotype: There is no known antigen for this receptor. This may be a read error, as it is one base from a much larger clone.

V is trimmed back by 7 bases and J by 2 bases, and the junction contains 6 bases that no gene match accounts for. Measured from the cysteine to the phenylalanine, the CDR3 is 14 residues long. Kept here is only the CDR3 DNA, which spans 42 bases and is read in frame from base 1. For CDR1 and CDR2, the germline V gene lists MNHNS and SASEGT. The TCR was taken from a female donor with Graves disease. The specimen comprised peripheral blood mononuclear cells (PBMCs), sampled at new diagnosis, from a patient treated with antithyroid drugs. The rearrangement combines TRBV6-1 with TRBJ2-3; 7 middle bases align to TRBD1. The encoded CDR3 is CASTAGGVTDTQYF. The DNA sequence is TGTGCCAGCACCGCAGGGGGAGTCACAGATACGCAGTATTTT.